This T cell receptor beta chain was obtained from a study of T cells in Graves' hyperthyroidism and ophthalmopathy. Study observations and caveats: Blood shared most expanded thyroid clonotypes above 0.001.

Amplified TCR beta CDR3 regions derived from RNA transcripts. The primer set for the first-round RT-PCR of the TCR CDR3 was HTBI. From the multiplex PCR reads, TCRdb called clonotypes with MiXCR, one entry per CDR3 protein. This sample carries approximately 46,000 distinct CDR3 sequences, roughly 49% of them seen once, and the ten largest clones take under 35%. This clonotype showed up many times. The target antigen is unknown. Trimming took 6 bases from V and 6 from J, leaving 14 bases between them. CDR1 and CDR2 (germline): MNHEY, SMNVEV (reference sequence). This CDR3 is built from 14 residues. Sequencing used peripheral blood or thyroid tissue (not recorded which). The origin of this receptor is a woman between 45 and 65 years old with Graves' hyperthyroidism. The V gene is TRBV27, the J gene TRBJ2-2, with a weak D call TRBD2 (6 bases). In DNA form, the CDR3 reads TGTGCCAGCAGCCCACTAGCTTTCCCCGGGGAGCTGTTTTTT. Translation: CASSPLAFPGELFF.